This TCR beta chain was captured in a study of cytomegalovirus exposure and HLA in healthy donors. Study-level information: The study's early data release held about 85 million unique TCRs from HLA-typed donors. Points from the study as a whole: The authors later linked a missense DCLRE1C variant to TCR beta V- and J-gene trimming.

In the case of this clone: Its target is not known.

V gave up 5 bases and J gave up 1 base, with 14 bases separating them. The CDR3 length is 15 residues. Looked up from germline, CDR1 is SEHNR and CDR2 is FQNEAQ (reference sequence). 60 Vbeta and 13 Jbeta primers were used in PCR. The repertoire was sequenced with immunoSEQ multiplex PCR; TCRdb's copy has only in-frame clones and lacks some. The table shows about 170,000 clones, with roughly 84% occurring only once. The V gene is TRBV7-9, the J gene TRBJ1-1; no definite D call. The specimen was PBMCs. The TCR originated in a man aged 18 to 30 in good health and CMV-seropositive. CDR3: CASSPPGFANTEAFF. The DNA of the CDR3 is TGTGCCAGCAGCCCCCCGGGGTTTGCGAACACTGAAGCTTTCTTT.